A single sample gave rise to the 8 T cell receptor beta chains below, sequenced in a study of blood T cells in healthy people across ages. For the second PCR, which ran for roughly 6 to 12 cycles, a sample-barcoded 5' primer and a J-beta primer mix were used. MiXCR was run by TCRdb on the 5' RACE reads, yielding one entry per CDR3 protein. In the table there are roughly 790,000 distinct CDR3 sequences, 40% to 45% of which are singletons. Sequenced input: blood. The origin of the receptors is a woman aged 55-75 years in good health.

This clonotype was detected a few times. The chain has TRBV20-1 and TRBJ2-6; 8 positions match TRBD2. The V segment lost 5 bases and the J segment 4 bases; nucleotides outside the gene matches: 16. Germline CDR1 reads DFQATT; CDR2 reads SNEGSKA (reference sequence). The CDR3 totals 18 residues. The CDR3: CSADGSGGRFTGANVLTF. CDR3 bases: TGCAGTGCTGACGGATCGGGCGGGAGGTTCACAGGGGCCAACGTCCTGACTTTC.

The V call is TRBV18, the J call TRBJ1-1, with 7 bases matching TRBD1. Unmatched junction bases numbered 11, after V lost 3 bases and J lost 1 base. This CDR3 has 17 residues. CDR1 and CDR2 from the germline V gene are KGHSH and LQKENI. The CDR3 region is CASSPQLSGQQNTEAFF. The CDR3 region has the DNA TGTGCCAGCTCACCGCAACTATCGGGACAGCAGAACACTGAAGCTTTCTTT.

CDR3: CASSLLGAMSTEAFF. The CDR3 DNA reads as TGTGCCAGCAGCTTACTCGGGGCGATGAGTACTGAAGCTTTCTTT. The gene calls are TRBV7-3 and TRBJ1-1; possible D gene TRBD1, 5 bases. Trimming took off 2 bases at V and 5 bases at J, with 15 bases between the two ends. The CDR3 is 15 residues long. CDR1 SGHTA and CDR2 FQGTGA come from the germline V gene.

The sample holds a few counts of this clonotype. The chain combines TRBV6-1 with TRBJ2-7; perhaps TRBD1 as D (5 bases). V lost 6 bases and J lost 2, with 8 bases in between. Germline V lookup: CDR1 MNHNS, CDR2 SASEGT. The CDR3 spans 12 residues. CDR3 bases: TGTGCCAGCAGACAGGCCGCCTACGAGCAGTACTTC. It codes for CASRQAAYEQYF.

This chain links TRBV5-1 with TRBJ2-5; possibly TRBD2 for D (5 bases). Per germline, CDR1 SGHRS and CDR2 YFSETQ. Trimming shortened V by 4 bases and J by 11 bases, and 24 bases separated the two germline ends. The CDR3 sequence is 15 residues long. Here the CDR3 reads CASSPGTDWNNEQYF. CDR3 in DNA: TGCGCCAGCAGCCCGGGAACCGACTGGAACAATGAGCAGTACTTC.

The chain joins TRBV6-4 to TRBJ2-1; TRBD2 agrees at 13 bases. CDR1 is MRHNA, CDR2 SNTAGT, per germline. This CDR3 comprises 15 residues. The trim removed 7 bases at V and 5 bases at J, leaving 5 bases unmatched. CDR3 coding DNA: TGTGCCAGCACCGCCGGGACTAGCGGGGACAATGAGCAGTTCTTC. It specifies CASTAGTSGDNEQFF.

This clonotype has more than one count but fewer than ten. The J gene is TRBJ2-1, the V gene TRBV28, with 7 bases lining up with TRBD1. This CDR3 spans 14 amino acids. V shed 6 bases and J 8 bases; nucleotides not matched to a gene: 10. Germline CDR1 and CDR2: MDHEN and SYDVKM. CDR3 protein: CASSPGGDFDEQFF. As DNA, the CDR3 is TGTGCCAGCAGCCCAGGGGGAGACTTCGATGAGCAGTTCTTC.

J is TRBJ2-5 and V is TRBV20-1; TRBD1 agrees at 9 bases. The trim removed 7 bases at V and 2 bases at J, leaving 2 bases unmatched. CDR1 is DFQATT and CDR2 is SNEGSKA in the germline V gene (reference sequence). The CDR3 runs to 12 residues. DNA of the CDR3: TGCAGTGTGGGGACAGGGCAAGAGACCCAGTACTTC. It specifies CSVGTGQETQYF.